The rows below give T cell receptor beta chains drawn from one sample of a study of blood T cell repertoires in COVID-19. TCRdb's table, derived via immunoSEQ multiplex PCR, lists solely in-frame clones and lacks some. This sample has approximately 260,000 clones, with around 90% found just once. Source material: peripheral blood. The receptors come from a woman in her sixties with COVID-19, enrolled during active disease. Each CDR3 is given with its conserved first and last residue. D genes are given only for firm matches. Only some rows state a clone size, as once, few, many or a class for expanded clones.

CASKKTATGELFF TGTGCCAGCAAGAAGACAGCCACCGGGGAGCTGTTTTTT 13 TRBJ2-2 . TRBV6-5 .
CASSVEGGRNSPLHF TGTGCCAGCAGCGTAGAAGGGGGCCGAAATTCACCCCTCCACTTT 15 TRBJ1-6 TRBD1 TRBV9 .
CASRIQGSYQPQHF TGTGCCAGCAGAATACAGGGGTCGTATCAGCCCCAGCATTTT 14 TRBJ1-5 . TRBV21-1 .
CASSQNRDTQPQHF TGCGCCAGCAGCCAAAACAGGGACACTCAGCCCCAGCATTTT 14 TRBJ1-5 . TRBV4-1 .
CASSLVIQGAAEAFF TGCGCCAGCAGCTTGGTAATACAGGGGGCGGCTGAAGCTTTCTTT 15 TRBJ1-1 TRBD1 TRBV5-1 .
CAITSDRGDTEAFF TGTGCCATCACTTCGGACAGGGGAGACACTGAAGCTTTCTTT 14 TRBJ1-1 TRBD1 TRBV10-3 once
CASEFSILQGGNQPQHF TGTGCCAGCGAATTCAGCATCTTACAGGGGGGCAATCAGCCCCAGCATTTT 17 TRBJ1-5 . TRBV21-1 .
CASVKGTAQTLHF TGTGCCAGCGTGAAGGGGACAGCTCAAACCCTCCACTTT 13 TRBJ1-6 TRBD1 TRBV12-3/TRBV12-4 .
CASSMLAGGGYEQYF TGTGCCAGCAGCATGCTAGCGGGGGGAGGGTACGAGCAGTACTTC 15 TRBJ2-7 TRBD2 TRBV11-2 .
CASSWGSSTDTQYF TGTGCCAGCAGCTGGGGCAGTAGCACAGATACGCAGTATTTT 14 TRBJ2-3 . TRBV27 .
CASSQALVRVNTEAFF TGTGCCAGCAGCCAAGCTCTGGTGCGGGTGAACACTGAAGCTTTCTTT 16 TRBJ1-1 . TRBV14 .
CASSPPWKGAGANVLTF TGTGCCAGCAGCCCCCCTTGGAAGGGGGCTGGGGCCAACGTCCTGACTTTC 17 TRBJ2-6 . TRBV14 .
CATYGGGNQPQHF TGTGCCACCTATGGCGGAGGGAATCAGCCCCAGCATTTT 13 TRBJ1-5 . TRBV10-3 .
CASTPTGQGAGGYTF TGTGCCAGCACTCCGACGGGACAGGGGGCAGGCGGCTACACCTTC 15 TRBJ1-2 TRBD1 TRBV6-4 .